The present T cell receptor (beta chain) was sequenced within a study of CD8 T cells in ankylosing spondylitis. Each TCR beta library was made by quantitative 5'-RACE that incorporated molecular barcodes. A single record per CDR3 protein comes from TCRdb applying MiXCR to the 5' RACE reads. The top ten hold roughly 1.1% of the sample, which has some 340,000 distinct CDR3 sequences, approximately 15% seen once. Details on this clonotype: Its antigen is currently unknown.

Whole-study results and caveats: Past research had described some motif variants in reactive arthritis synovial fluid and blood. The study identified a TCR beta motif of under 10 highly homologous variants that appeared characteristic of ankylosing spondylitis blood. Reportedly, significant enrichment of disease-linked clones occurred in matched ankylosing spondylitis synovial fluid.

Germline CDR1 and CDR2: MGHRA and YSYEKL. This CDR3 region has 15 residues. J gave up 7 bases and V 1 base, and 6 bases lay outside the gene matches. The chain employs TRBV4-1 and TRBJ2-1; TRBD2 matches 8 bases. The sequencing input was blood, either unsorted or a sorted T cell fraction (not recorded which). This sequence was found in a male donor with ankylosing spondylitis or in good health (not recorded which). DNA of the CDR3: TGCGCCAGCAGCCAAGGTAGCGGGATAGTGAATGAGCAGTTCTTC. Protein product: CASSQGSGIVNEQFF.